This T cell receptor (beta chain) was identified during a study of response to subunit inactivated influenza vaccine. Study-wide points: Authors suggested few new T cells are recruited by each seasonal influenza vaccination.

With regard to this clonotype: The antigen is undetermined.

TCRdb reprocessed the RT-PCR reads with MiXCR, giving one entry per CDR3 protein. Among roughly 650,000 distinct CDR3 sequences listed, 13% to 15% were seen once. The V and J ends lost 6 bases and 10 bases, in that order; junction bases with no gene match: 8. This CDR3 contains 13 residues. This specimen was PBMCs from blood, taken 14 days before vaccination. The chain links TRBV12-3 or TRBV12-4 to TRBJ2-1; 8 bases are shared with TRBD1. The receptor was isolated from a man in his fifties who received an inactivated influenza vaccine. CDR3: CASSSGTGGEQFF. The CDR3 DNA follows: TGTGCCAGCAGCTCCGGGACAGGAGGAGAGCAGTTCTTC.